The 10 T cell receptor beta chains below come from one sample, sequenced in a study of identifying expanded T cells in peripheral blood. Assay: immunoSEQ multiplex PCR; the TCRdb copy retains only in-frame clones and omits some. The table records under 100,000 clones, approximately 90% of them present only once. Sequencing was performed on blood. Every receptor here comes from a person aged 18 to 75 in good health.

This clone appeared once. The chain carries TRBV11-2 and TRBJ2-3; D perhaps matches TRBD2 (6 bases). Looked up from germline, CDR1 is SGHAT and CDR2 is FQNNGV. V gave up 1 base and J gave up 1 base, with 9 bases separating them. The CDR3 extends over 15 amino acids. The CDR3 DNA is TGTGCCAGCAGCTTAGTCGCTAGCGGCACAGATACGCAGTATTTT. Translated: CASSLVASGTDTQYF.

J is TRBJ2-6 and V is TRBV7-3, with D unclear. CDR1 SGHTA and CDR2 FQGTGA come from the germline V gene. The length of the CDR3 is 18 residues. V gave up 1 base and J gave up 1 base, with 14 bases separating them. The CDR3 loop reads CASSLRSGRDSGANVLTF. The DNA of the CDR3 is TGTGCCAGCAGCTTAAGGAGTGGCCGTGATTCTGGGGCCAACGTCCTGACTTTC.

The CDR3 is CASQVGETQYF. DNA for the CDR3: TGTGCCAGTCAAGTGGGGGAGACCCAGTACTTC. This chain links TRBV25-1 with TRBJ2-5; D gene unclear. From germline, CDR1 is MGHDK and CDR2 SYGVNS. V was shortened by 9 bases and J by 5 bases, with 10 bases between the two germline ends. The CDR3 consists of 11 residues.

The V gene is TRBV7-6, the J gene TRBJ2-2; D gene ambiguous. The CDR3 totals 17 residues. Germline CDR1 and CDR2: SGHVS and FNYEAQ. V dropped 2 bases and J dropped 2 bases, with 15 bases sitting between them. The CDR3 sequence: CASSLYGRTDNTGELFF. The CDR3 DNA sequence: TGTGCCAGCAGCTTATACGGCAGGACCGATAACACCGGGGAGCTGTTTTTT.

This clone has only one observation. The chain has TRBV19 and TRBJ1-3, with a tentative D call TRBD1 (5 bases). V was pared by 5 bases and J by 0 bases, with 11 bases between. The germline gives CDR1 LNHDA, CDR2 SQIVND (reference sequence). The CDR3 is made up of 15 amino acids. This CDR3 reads CASSETVSSGNTIYF. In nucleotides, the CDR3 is TGTGCCAGTAGTGAGACAGTGAGCTCTGGAAACACCATATATTTT.

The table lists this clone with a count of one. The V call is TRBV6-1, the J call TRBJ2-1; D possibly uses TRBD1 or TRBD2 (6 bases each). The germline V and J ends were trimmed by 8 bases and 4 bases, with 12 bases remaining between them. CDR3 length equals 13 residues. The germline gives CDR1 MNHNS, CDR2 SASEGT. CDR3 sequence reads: CASDRGLYNEQFF. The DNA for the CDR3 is TGTGCCAGCGACCGGGGGCTTTACAATGAGCAGTTCTTC.

CDR3 region: CASSEAAGSSTDTQYF. The CDR3 DNA is TGTGCCAGCAGCGAGGCGGCAGGTTCTAGCACAGATACGCAGTATTTT. V usage is TRBV9 and J usage is TRBJ2-3; D gene unclear. CDR3 size: 16 residues. Trimming pared 3 bases from V and 0 bases from J, leaving 14 bases between. Looked up from germline, CDR1 is SGDLS and CDR2 is YYNGEE.

The DNA for the CDR3 is TGTGCCAGCAGCTTAGGATTGAACACTGAAGCTTTCTTT. Protein: CASSLGLNTEAFF. The V and J genes are TRBV13 and TRBJ1-1; D not certain. The V and J ends lost 0 bases and 0 bases respectively, with 2 bases between them. CDR1 is PRHDT, CDR2 FYEKMQ, per germline (reference sequence). The CDR3 totals 13 residues.

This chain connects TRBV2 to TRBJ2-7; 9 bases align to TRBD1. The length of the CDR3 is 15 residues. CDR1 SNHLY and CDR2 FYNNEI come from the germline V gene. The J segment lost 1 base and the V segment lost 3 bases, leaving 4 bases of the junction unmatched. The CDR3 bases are TGTGCCAGCAGTGACCGGACAGGGGTGTCCTACGAGCAGTACTTC. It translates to CASSDRTGVSYEQYF.

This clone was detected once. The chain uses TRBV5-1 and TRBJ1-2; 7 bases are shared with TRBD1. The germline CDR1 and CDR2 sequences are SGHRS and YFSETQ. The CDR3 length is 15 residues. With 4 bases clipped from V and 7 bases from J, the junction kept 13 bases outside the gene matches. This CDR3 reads CASSPLHRAGGGYTF. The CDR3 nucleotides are TGCGCCAGCAGCCCACTCCATCGGGCAGGGGGTGGCTACACCTTC.